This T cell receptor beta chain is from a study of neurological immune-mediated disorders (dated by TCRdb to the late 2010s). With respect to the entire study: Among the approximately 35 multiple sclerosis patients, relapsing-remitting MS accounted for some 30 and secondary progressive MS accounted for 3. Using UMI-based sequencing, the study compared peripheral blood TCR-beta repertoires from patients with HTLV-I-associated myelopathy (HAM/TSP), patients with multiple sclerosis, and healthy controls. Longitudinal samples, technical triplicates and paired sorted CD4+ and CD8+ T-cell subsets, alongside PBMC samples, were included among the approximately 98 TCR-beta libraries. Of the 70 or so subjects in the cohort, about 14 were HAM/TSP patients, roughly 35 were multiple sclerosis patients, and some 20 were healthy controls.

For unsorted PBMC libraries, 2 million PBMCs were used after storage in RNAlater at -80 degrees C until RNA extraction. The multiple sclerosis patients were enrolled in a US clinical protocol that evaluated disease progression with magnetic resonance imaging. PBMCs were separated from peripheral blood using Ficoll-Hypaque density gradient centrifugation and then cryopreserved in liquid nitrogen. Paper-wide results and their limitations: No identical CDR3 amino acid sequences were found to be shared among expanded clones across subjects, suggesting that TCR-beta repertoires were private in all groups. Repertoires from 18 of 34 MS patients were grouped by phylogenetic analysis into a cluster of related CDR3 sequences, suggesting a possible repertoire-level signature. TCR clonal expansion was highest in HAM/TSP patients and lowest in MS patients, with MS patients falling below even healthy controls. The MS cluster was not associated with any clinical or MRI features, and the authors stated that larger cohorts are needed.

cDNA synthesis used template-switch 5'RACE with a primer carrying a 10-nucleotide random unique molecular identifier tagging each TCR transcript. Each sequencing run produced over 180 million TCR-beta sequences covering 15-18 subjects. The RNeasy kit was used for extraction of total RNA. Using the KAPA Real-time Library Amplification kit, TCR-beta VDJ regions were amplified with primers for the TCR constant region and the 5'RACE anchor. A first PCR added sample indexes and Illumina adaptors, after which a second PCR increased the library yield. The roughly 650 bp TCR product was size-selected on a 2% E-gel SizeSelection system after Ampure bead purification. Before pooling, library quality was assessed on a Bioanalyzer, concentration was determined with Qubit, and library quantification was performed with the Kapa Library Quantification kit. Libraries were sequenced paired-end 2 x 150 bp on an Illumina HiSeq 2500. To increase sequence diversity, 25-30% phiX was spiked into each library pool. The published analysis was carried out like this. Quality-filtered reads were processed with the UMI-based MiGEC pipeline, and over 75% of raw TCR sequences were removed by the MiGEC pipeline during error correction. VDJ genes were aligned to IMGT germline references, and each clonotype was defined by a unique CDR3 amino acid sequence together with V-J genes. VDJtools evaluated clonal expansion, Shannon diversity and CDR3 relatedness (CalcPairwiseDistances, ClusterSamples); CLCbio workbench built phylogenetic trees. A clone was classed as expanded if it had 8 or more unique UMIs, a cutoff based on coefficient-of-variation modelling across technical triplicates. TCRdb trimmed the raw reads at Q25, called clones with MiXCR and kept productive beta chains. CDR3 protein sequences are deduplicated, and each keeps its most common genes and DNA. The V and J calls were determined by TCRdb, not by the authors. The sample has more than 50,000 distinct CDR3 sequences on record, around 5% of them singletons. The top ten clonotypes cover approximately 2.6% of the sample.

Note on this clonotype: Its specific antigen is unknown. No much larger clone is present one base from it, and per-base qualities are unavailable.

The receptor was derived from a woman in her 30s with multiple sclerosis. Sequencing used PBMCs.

The CDR3 protein sequence reads: CASSLGVLKANVLTF. The DNA is TGTGCCAGCAGCTTGGGAGTTTTGAAGGCCAACGTCCTGACTTTC. This chain joins TRBV5-6 to TRBJ2-6; the D gene identity is not certain. CDR1 SGHDT and CDR2 YYEEEE are derived from the germline V gene. The trim is 0 bases for V and 6 bases for J, with a gap of 10 bases between the germline ends. There are 15 amino acids in the CDR3, from cysteine to phenylalanine inclusive. This entry keeps only the CDR3 DNA: 45 bases, framed from base 1.